A single sample is the source of the 25 T cell receptor beta chains below, sequenced in a study of beta chain features in type 1 diabetes. Every isolated RNA sample was fully reverse transcribed, so sequencing captured expressed TCRB transcripts. Sequencing used immunoSEQ multiplex PCR; TCRdb keeps in-frame clones, though not all of them. The sample contains approximately 170,000 clones, approximately 9% of which appear only once. The specimen sequenced was central memory CD4+ T cells from blood. The receptors come from a woman between 18 and 30 years old in good health.

This clone turned up a few times. V is TRBV6-1 and J is TRBJ1-4; D not certain. Germline CDR1 MNHNS, CDR2 SASEGT. The CDR3 has 12 residues. Trimming stripped 5 bases from V and 5 bases from J, with 6 bases between. CDR3 sequence (DNA): TGTGCCAGCAGTACGGTCAATGAAAAACTGTTTTTT. It yields the protein CASSTVNEKLFF.

This rearrangement joins TRBV4-3 to TRBJ2-7; a weak D match, TRBD1 (6 bases). Germline V gene data show CDR1 as LGHNA and CDR2 as YSLEER. Trimming took 0 bases from V and 11 from J, leaving 17 bases between them. The length of the CDR3 is 14 residues. CDR3 region: CASSQDPQTGPKYF. CDR3 DNA: TGCGCCAGCAGCCAAGATCCCCAGACAGGCCCGAAGTACTTC.

This chain joins TRBV11-1 and TRBJ2-1, with a tentative D call TRBD2 (6 bases). The CDR3 loop spans 17 amino acids. Trimming shortened V by 4 bases and J by 0 bases, and 16 bases separated the two germline ends. Germline CDR1 is SGHAT and CDR2 is FQDESV (reference sequence). The CDR3 DNA follows: TGTGCCAGCAGCTCAAGGGACTCCTTCAGCTCCTACAATGAGCAGTTCTTC. It encodes CASSSRDSFSSYNEQFF.

The CDR3 region is CASSRNVGQGNYGYTF. DNA for the CDR3: TGTGCCAGTAGTCGGAATGTGGGACAGGGAAACTATGGCTACACCTTC. This chain connects TRBV19 to TRBJ1-2; 9 bases line up with TRBD1. Per the germline V gene, CDR1 is LNHDA and CDR2 is SQIVND (reference sequence). With V trimmed by 5 bases and J by 2 bases, 9 bases remained unmatched. This CDR3 is 16 amino acids long.

This clone was counted a few times. This chain uses TRBV4-1 with TRBJ2-3; a possible D gene is TRBD1 (5 bases). V gave up 4 bases and J gave up 1 base, with 15 bases separating them. CDR3 length: 16 residues. Germline values: CDR1 MGHRA, CDR2 YSYEKL. Written as DNA, the CDR3 is TGCGCCAGCAGCCTCATTAGACAGCTCCGCACAGATACGCAGTATTTT. Translating gives CASSLIRQLRTDTQYF.

The chain recombines TRBV4-1 with TRBJ2-3; 12 nucleotides align to TRBD2. J was trimmed by 4 bases and V by 1 base; bases with no gene match: 9. The CDR3 extends over 18 amino acids. Germline CDR1 MGHRA, CDR2 YSYEKL. The CDR3 protein is CASSQGAASGGAADTQYF. As DNA, the CDR3 is TGCGCCAGCAGCCAAGGGGCGGCTAGCGGGGGGGCAGCAGATACGCAGTATTTT.

This sequence joins TRBV7-9 and TRBJ2-5; D not certain. Germline V lookup: CDR1 SEHNR, CDR2 FQNEAQ (reference sequence). The CDR3 runs 15 residues. The V end lost 2 bases, the J end lost 3 bases, and 13 bases lay between the germline ends. The CDR3: CASSLNPTSKETQYF. In DNA, the CDR3 is TGTGCCAGCAGCTTAAACCCGACTTCCAAAGAGACCCAGTACTTC.

This rearrangement joins TRBV11-2 to TRBJ1-6, with a weak D call TRBD1 (5 bases). Per germline, CDR1 SGHAT and CDR2 FQNNGV. Trimming took off 3 bases at V and 5 bases at J, with 11 bases between the two ends. This CDR3 region has 15 residues. The chain's CDR3 is CASSLQGYNNSPLHF. For the CDR3, the DNA is TGTGCCAGCAGCTTGCAGGGATATAATAATTCACCCCTCCACTTT.

Details on this clone: The junction departs from germline at one end; a sequencing error may be responsible. This chain connects TRBV11-2 to TRBJ2-7; D is possibly TRBD2 (6 bases). The CDR3 has 13 amino acids. Germline V gene lookup returns CDR1 SGHAT and CDR2 FQNNGV. CDR3 loop: CASSFSGPPVADF. CDR3 bases: TGTGCCAGCAGCTTTAGCGGACCTCCCGTTGCTGACTTC.

The chain uses TRBV2 and TRBJ2-7; tentative D call: TRBD1 (5 bases). The CDR3 totals 12 residues. Trimming took off 6 bases at V and 1 base at J, with 7 bases between the two ends. Germline-derived CDR1 and CDR2 are SNHLY and FYNNEI. The CDR3 is CASSRTSYEQYF. The CDR3 DNA reads as TGTGCCAGCAGCCGGACATCCTACGAGCAGTACTTC.

The chain combines TRBV2 with TRBJ2-1, with D possibly TRBD2 on 7 matching bases. Deletions cut 5 bases from V and 6 bases from J, with 14 bases between. The CDR3 runs 14 residues. CDR1 and CDR2 (germline): SNHLY, FYNNEI. CDR3 protein: CASSSVGGANEQFF. The CDR3, as DNA: TGTGCCAGCAGTTCTGTTGGGGGGGCCAATGAGCAGTTCTTC.

The CDR3 bases are TGTGCCAGCAGCCCCAGAGTCGGGGGGGGACCATACAATGAGCAGTTCTTC. Translation gives CASSPRVGGGPYNEQFF. This chain connects TRBV7-2 to TRBJ2-1, with TRBD2 matching 8 bases. The V and J ends lost 5 bases and 4 bases, in that order; junction bases with no gene match: 13. The length of the CDR3 is 17 residues. Germline CDR1 and CDR2: SGHTA and FQGNSA.

CDR3 sequence reads: CAWEHRTGAYEQYF. The CDR3 DNA follows: TGTGCCTGGGAGCACAGGACAGGGGCCTACGAGCAGTACTTC. This chain joins TRBV30 and TRBJ2-7; 9 bases agree with TRBD1. The trim removed 5 bases at V and 2 bases at J, leaving 7 bases unmatched. The CDR3 sequence is 14 residues long. Per germline, CDR1 GTSNPN and CDR2 SVGIG (reference sequence).

The table lists this clone with a few counts. The chain recombines TRBV7-2 with TRBJ2-5; TRBD2 matches at 11 bases. This CDR3 is built from 16 residues. Per germline, CDR1 SGHTA and CDR2 FQGNSA. The V gene end was trimmed by 5 bases and the J gene end by 6 bases; junction bases not matched to a gene: 11. This CDR3 is CASSDHGLAGGKTQYF. Written as DNA, the CDR3 is TGTGCCAGCAGCGATCACGGGCTAGCGGGAGGAAAGACCCAGTACTTC.

The chain carries TRBV7-9 and TRBJ1-1, with D unclear. V lost 4 bases and J 0 bases, leaving 9 bases between the germline ends. This CDR3 is 14 amino acids long. From germline, CDR1 is SEHNR and CDR2 FQNEAQ (reference sequence). The CDR3: CASSSGVMNTEAFF. The CDR3 DNA is TGTGCCAGCAGCTCGGGAGTCATGAACACTGAAGCTTTCTTT.

This clone was observed a few times. One junction end disagrees with the germline gene, perhaps due to a read error. The chain is built from TRBV6-5 and TRBJ2-3, with D possibly TRBD2 on 5 matching bases. The CDR3 loop spans 14 amino acids. CDR1 and CDR2 from the germline V gene are MNHEY and SVGAGI. The CDR3 DNA is TGTGCCATCAGTGCGTCAGCGGTTACAGATACGCAGTATTTT. Protein sequence: CAISASAVTDTQYF.

This clone has a handful of counts. The chain carries TRBV5-1 and TRBJ2-1, with D possibly being TRBD2 (5 bases). The CDR3 extends over 16 amino acids. Germline lookup yields CDR1 SGHRS and CDR2 YFSETQ. Deletions cut 0 bases from V and 3 bases from J, with 13 bases between. CDR3: CASSLAAGVYYNEQFF. For the CDR3, the DNA is TGCGCCAGCAGCTTGGCCGCCGGGGTCTACTACAATGAGCAGTTCTTC.

The sample holds a few counts of this clone. J is TRBJ1-2 and V is TRBV7-6; 7 bases map to TRBD1. Trimming removed 0 bases from V and 8 bases from J; junction bases left unmatched: 3. Per the germline V gene, CDR1 is SGHVS and CDR2 is FNYEAQ. The CDR3 totals 13 residues. The CDR3 spells CASSLAPGQGYTF. CDR3 nucleotide sequence: TGTGCCAGCAGCTTAGCGCCGGGACAGGGCTACACCTTC.

There are a few counts of this clone. The chain combines TRBV5-1 with TRBJ1-3, with TRBD1 as a possible D gene (6 bases). The CDR3 is 15 residues long. V lost 0 bases and J lost 4, with 11 bases in between. Germline loops: CDR1 SGHRS, CDR2 YFSETQ. The CDR3 region is CASSLGQAGGNTIYF. DNA of the CDR3: TGCGCCAGCAGCTTGGGACAGGCAGGAGGAAACACCATATATTTT.

This clone has more than one count but fewer than ten. This chain uses TRBV2 with TRBJ2-6; possible D gene TRBD2, 6 bases. CDR3 length: 14 amino acids. The germline V and J ends were trimmed by 7 bases and 3 bases, with 10 bases remaining between them. The germline CDR1 and CDR2 sequences are SNHLY and FYNNEI. CDR3 sequence: CASKLGGGANVLTF. CDR3 bases: TGTGCCAGCAAACTGGGGGGTGGGGCCAACGTCCTGACTTTC.

A few counts support this clone. The rearrangement joins TRBV2 to TRBJ2-5; 8 bases fit TRBD2. V lost 4 bases to trimming and J lost 5 bases; unmatched junction nucleotides: 9. CDR3 length equals 15 residues. The germline V gene encodes CDR1 SNHLY and CDR2 FYNNEI. CDR3 region: CASSGGSGASETQYF. The CDR3, as DNA: TGTGCCAGCAGTGGTGGTAGCGGGGCTTCGGAGACCCAGTACTTC.

V usage is TRBV7-9 and J usage is TRBJ1-4, with D uncertain. V dropped 5 bases and J dropped 0 bases, with 13 bases sitting between them. The CDR3 has 16 residues. Per germline, CDR1 SEHNR and CDR2 FQNEAQ (reference sequence). The CDR3 sequence: CASSPTFLATNEKLFF. CDR3 coding DNA: TGTGCCAGCAGCCCGACTTTTCTTGCAACTAATGAAAAACTGTTTTTT.

This clone appeared a few times. The chain is built from TRBV5-4 and TRBJ2-4; TRBD1 aligns across 8 bases. Germline lookup yields CDR1 SGHNT and CDR2 YYREEE (reference sequence). This CDR3 comprises 11 residues. V lost 0 bases to trimming and J lost 13 bases; unmatched junction nucleotides: 0. CDR3 region: CASSLGTGQYF. The CDR3 coding sequence is TGTGCCAGCAGCTTGGGGACAGGGCAGTACTTC.

This chain links TRBV4-3 with TRBJ2-7; 8 bases are a match to TRBD1. The V gene end was trimmed by 2 bases and the J gene end by 2 bases; junction bases not matched to a gene: 5. Germline CDR1 LGHNA, CDR2 YSLEER. This CDR3 has 15 amino acids. The CDR3 spells CASSQQPDRAYEQYF. CDR3 DNA sequence: TGCGCCAGCAGCCAACAGCCGGACAGGGCCTACGAGCAGTACTTC.

There are many counts of this clone. The chain has TRBV5-1 and TRBJ2-7; possible D gene TRBD2, 5 bases. Trimming cost V 2 bases and J 2 bases, with 11 bases left between them. CDR3 length: 14 amino acids. From germline, CDR1 is SGHRS and CDR2 YFSETQ. The CDR3 DNA is TGCGCCAGCAGCTTAACTAGTGGGCCCTACGAGCAGTACTTC. This translates into CASSLTSGPYEQYF.